This T cell receptor beta chain was profiled in a study of cytomegalovirus exposure and HLA in healthy donors. Germline V gene sequence: CDR1 GTSNPN, CDR2 SVGIG (reference sequence). The CDR3 spans 17 residues. With V trimmed by 1 base and J by 0 bases, 2 bases remained unmatched. A multiplex PCR was run with 60 Vbeta primers and 13 Jbeta primers. Some clones are missing from TCRdb's copy, which holds only in-frame ones; the method was immunoSEQ multiplex PCR. The table records about 99,000 clones, around 80% of them present only once. The sequence was collected from a woman aged 18-29 years in good health and CMV-seropositive. The sequencing sample was made of PBMCs. This chain links TRBV30 with TRBJ2-1, with 14 bases lining up with TRBD2. The CDR3 spells CAWSGTSGGSSYNEQFF. CDR3 in DNA: TGTGCCTGGAGTGGGACTAGCGGGGGGAGCTCCTACAATGAGCAGTTCTTC. Filled out from reference TRBV30 and TRBJ2-1, the complete variable domain reads SQTIHQWPATLVQPVGSPLSLECTVEGTSNPNLYWYRQAAGRGLQLLFYSVGIGQISSEVPQNLSASRPQDRQFILSSKKLLLSDSGFYLCAWSGTSGGSSYNEQFFGPGTRLTVL.